The clone carrying this T cell receptor (beta chain) was observed a handful of times. Its matching antigen is unknown. No conserved phenylalanine or tryptophan is present at the end of the CDR3, so a read error is the likely explanation. The DNA is omitted, as the CDR3 cannot be located on it reliably, and the CDR3 follows TCRdb's listing. RNA transcripts provided the source from which TCR beta CDR3 regions were amplified. The TCR CDR3 first-round RT-PCR relied on the HTBI primer set. TCRdb re-called the multiplex PCR reads through MiXCR, storing one row per CDR3 protein. Here the sample spans 480,000 or so distinct CDR3 sequences, roughly 45% being singletons. The record originates from a study of T cells in Graves' hyperthyroidism and ophthalmopathy. Study results and caveats: The majority of expanded thyroid clonotypes above 0.001 also appeared in blood.

The CDR3 region is 9 residues in length, termini included. CDR1 and CDR2 (germline): MNHNY, SVGAGI (reference sequence). The chain is built from TRBV6-6 and TRBJ2-7; the D segment call TRBD2 is taken from the table without a DNA check. The sequenced material came from peripheral blood or thyroid tissue (not recorded which). The clonotype originates from an adult woman with Graves' disease, either hyperthyroidism or ophthalmopathy (not recorded which). CDR3 region: CAISEELGG.